The following is a TCR beta chain sequence with its context. The data stem from a study of blood T cell repertoires in COVID-19. About the study: Donors in the United States, Italy and Spain gave samples during acute or convalescent COVID-19. From T cells, B-cell-depleted T cells, or PBMCs came the material, which was cDNA or gDNA.

V shed 8 bases and J 1 base; nucleotides not matched to a gene: 6. This CDR3 has 15 amino acids. Germline loops: CDR1 ENHRY, CDR2 SYGVKD. The authors' processing: Estimation of nucleated cell counts was performed using reference gene primer amplification. Profiled with immunoSEQ multiplex PCR; TCRdb holds only in-frame clones, not every one. V and J calls and clone size are as listed in that table; D and trimming were resolved from the DNA. The sample lists about 100,000 clones, around 87% occurring once. The J gene is TRBJ2-5, the V gene TRBV10-3, with TRBD2 identical over 11 bases. The sequence derives from a man aged 45-65 years with active or convalescent COVID-19. Source material: peripheral blood. CDR3 sequence: CAIGGGTSGQETQYF. As DNA, the CDR3 is TGTGCCATCGGAGGGGGGACTAGCGGCCAAGAGACCCAGTACTTC.